Presented here are 7 T cell receptor beta chains from one specimen sequenced in a study of blood T cell repertoires in COVID-19. Profiling relied on immunoSEQ multiplex PCR, and the TCRdb table lists in-frame clones only, not all of them. In the table there are roughly 280,000 clones, 70% to 90% of which are singletons. Sequenced input: peripheral blood. Source of these receptors: a woman between 65 and 79 years old with acute or convalescent COVID-19.

As for this clone: Other nucleotide sequences in the sample specify the same CDR3. V gene TRBV3-1 (or the pseudogene TRBV3-2) combines with J gene TRBJ1-4, with TRBD1 as a possible D gene (6 bases). The germline CDR1 and CDR2 sequences are LGHDT and YNNKEL (reference sequence). The ends were cut back, 3 bases at V and 7 bases at J, with 12 bases in the middle. There are 14 residues in the CDR3. In DNA form, the CDR3 reads TGTGCCAGCAGCCAGAGAACAGGGAGTGAAAAACTGTTTTTT. Translating gives CASSQRTGSEKLFF.

The V gene is TRBV7-6, the J gene TRBJ2-3; 12 bases map to TRBD2. Germline V lookup: CDR1 SGHVS, CDR2 FNYEAQ. The J segment lost 5 bases and the V segment lost 1 base, leaving 7 bases of the junction unmatched. This CDR3 has 17 residues. CDR3 residues: CASSLGLAGGPQDTQYF. The CDR3 DNA is TGTGCCAGCAGCTTAGGGCTAGCGGGGGGGCCGCAAGATACGCAGTATTTT.

This clone was counted a few times. Distinct nucleotide sequences in the sample also encode this CDR3. The chain links TRBV7-6 to TRBJ1-2; unclear D gene. Trimming shortened V by 3 bases and J by 1 base, and 3 bases separated the two germline ends. The CDR3 totals 12 residues. CDR1 and CDR2 (germline): SGHVS, FNYEAQ. The CDR3 bases are TGTGCCAGCAGCTTCCGTAACTATGGCTACACCTTC. Translated, it gives CASSFRNYGYTF.

As DNA, the CDR3 is TGTGCCAGCAGCCCCACGGGGGTCCACTCTGGAAACACCATATATTTT. It translates to CASSPTGVHSGNTIYF. The V and J genes are TRBV3-1 (or the pseudogene TRBV3-2) and TRBJ1-3; possibly TRBD1 for D (5 bases). The germline CDR1 and CDR2 sequences are LGHDT and YNNKEL (reference sequence). The CDR3 totals 16 residues. Trimming removed 4 bases at V and 0 bases at J, with 13 bases between.

J is TRBJ2-1 and V is TRBV6-2 or TRBV6-3; 10 bases align to TRBD2. The CDR3 extends over 16 amino acids. CDR1 is MNHEY, CDR2 SVGEGT, per germline. Trimming removed 1 base from V and 2 bases from J; junction bases left unmatched: 2. The chain's CDR3 is CASSYLGLAAYNEQFF. The CDR3 DNA reads TGTGCCAGCAGTTACTTAGGACTAGCGGCCTACAATGAGCAGTTCTTC.

The chain joins TRBV5-5 to TRBJ2-2; D is uncertain. Germline assignment: CDR1 SGHKS and CDR2 YYEKEE (reference sequence). The CDR3 consists of 16 residues. The V gene lost 6 bases and the J gene lost 1 base, with 16 bases spanning the gap. CDR3 in DNA: TGTGCCAGCACCCTAATAGCACCTGAGAACACCGGGGAGCTGTTTTTT. Translated, it gives CASTLIAPENTGELFF.

The V call is TRBV2, the J call TRBJ1-5; 7 bases map to TRBD1. The germline CDR1 and CDR2 sequences are SNHLY and FYNNEI. CDR3 length equals 13 residues. Trimming removed 6 bases from V and 3 bases from J; junction bases left unmatched: 2. The CDR3, as DNA: TGTGCCAGCAGCGGGACAGCCAATCAGCCCCAGCATTTT. It codes for CASSGTANQPQHF.